Following are 20 T cell receptor beta chains from one sample sequenced in a study of CD8+ T cells in alopecia areata. Extraction of RNA preceded its reverse transcription into cDNA, which served as the sequencing template. Generated by immunoSEQ multiplex PCR, the TCRdb table keeps only in-frame clones and is missing some. This table holds roughly 110,000 clones, roughly 50% found once. This sample's treatment: oral pan-JAK inhibitor, 5-10 mg twice daily. Sequencing used CD8+ T cells sorted from blood, obtained at week 24, from a patient treated with tofacitinib. The receptors shown here come from a human donor with alopecia areata.

This clone was recorded once. The V and J genes are TRBV13 and TRBJ1-2, with 7 bases lining up with TRBD1. CDR3 length equals 13 residues. Germline trimming cut 1 base from V and 8 bases from J; bases unmatched to any gene: 4. The germline V gene has CDR1 PRHDT and CDR2 FYEKMQ (reference sequence). The CDR3 DNA follows: TGTGCCAGCAGCTTAGAGGGGGCAGGAGGCTACACCTTC. This translates into CASSLEGAGGYTF.

The chain carries TRBV30 and TRBJ1-1, with D possibly matching TRBD1 (6 bases). Germline CDR1 and CDR2: GTSNPN and SVGIG (reference sequence). V lost 4 bases to trimming and J lost 0 bases, with 12 bases between them. This CDR3 contains 14 residues. The CDR3 protein is CAWNRARMNTEAFF. The CDR3 nucleotides are TGTGCCTGGAACAGGGCCCGTATGAACACTGAAGCTTTCTTT.

This clone was detected only once. The gene calls are TRBV15 and TRBJ2-7; unclear D gene. CDR3 length equals 11 residues. The V gene lost 4 bases and the J gene lost 2 bases, with 3 bases spanning the gap. Germline V gene sequence: CDR1 LNHNV, CDR2 YYDKDF (reference sequence). CDR3 region: CATSNTYEQYF. CDR3 in DNA: TGTGCCACCAGCAACACCTACGAGCAGTACTTC.

About this clone: Compared with germline, one end of the junction differs, possibly owing to a read error. The chain links TRBV6-6 to TRBJ1-2; the D gene is possibly TRBD1 (6 bases). The CDR3 sequence is 10 residues long. Germline V lookup: CDR1 MNHNY, CDR2 SVGAGI (reference sequence). The CDR3 reads CASREGHPFF. Written as DNA, the CDR3 is TGTGCCAGCAGGGAGGGACATCCCTTCTTC.

V usage is TRBV4-3 and J usage is TRBJ2-5; D remains ambiguous. This CDR3 spans 15 amino acids. The germline V gene encodes CDR1 LGHNA and CDR2 YSLEER. Deletions cut 4 bases from V and 0 bases from J, with 12 bases between. This CDR3 is CASSRLYLYQETQYF. The CDR3 DNA sequence: TGCGCCAGCAGCCGCCTCTATTTGTACCAAGAGACCCAGTACTTC.

This clone was observed a few times. This chain connects TRBV7-9 to TRBJ2-7, with D perhaps matching TRBD2 (5 bases). The V gene lost 5 bases and the J gene lost 7 bases, with 15 bases spanning the gap. The germline gives CDR1 SEHNR, CDR2 FQNEAQ (reference sequence). The CDR3 is 13 amino acids. CDR3 region: CASSPEYTGEQYF. The CDR3 DNA is TGTGCCAGCAGCCCCGAGTACACGGGGGAGCAGTACTTC.

The chain's CDR3 is CASSLRGDTEAFF. The CDR3, as DNA: TGTGCCAGCAGCCTCAGGGGGGACACTGAAGCTTTCTTT. The chain combines TRBV6-4 with TRBJ1-1; 7 bases are shared with TRBD1. V shed 6 bases, J shed 3 bases, and the junction held 4 bases outside the gene matches. Per the germline V gene, CDR1 is MRHNA and CDR2 is SNTAGT. This CDR3 has 13 residues.

The chain carries TRBV7-8 and TRBJ2-3, with D possibly being TRBD1 or TRBD2 (6 bases each). The CDR3 runs 16 residues. V was cut by 5 bases and J by 0 bases, with 15 bases left in between. Germline CDR1 is SGHVS and CDR2 is FQNEAQ. CDR3 DNA sequence: TGTGCCAGCAGCCCAGGGGTGGGGGGTAGCACAGATACGCAGTATTTT. This codes for CASSPGVGGSTDTQYF.

V and J are TRBV5-6 and TRBJ2-3; D may correspond to TRBD1 or TRBD2 (5 bases each). V lost 3 bases and J lost 5, with 16 bases in between. Germline CDR1 SGHDT, CDR2 YYEEEE. The CDR3 sequence is 15 residues long. CDR3 region: CASSSRHGAGDTQYF. CDR3 nucleotides: TGTGCCAGCAGCTCAAGGCATGGGGCGGGAGATACGCAGTATTTT. Full variable domain (remainder filled in from reference TRBV5-6 and TRBJ2-3): DAGVTQSPTHLIKTRGQQVTLRCSPKSGHDTVSWYQQALGQGPQFIFQYYEEEERQRGNFPDRFSGHQFPNYSSELNVNALLLGDSALYLCASSSRHGAGDTQYFGPGTRLTVL.

In its sample, this clone was seen a few times. The chain is built from TRBV23-1 and TRBJ1-2, with D unclear. TRBV23-1 is annotated as an ORF whose role is uncertain. This CDR3 comprises 15 residues. V lost 0 bases to trimming and J lost 8 bases, with 16 bases between them. The CDR3 bases are TGCGCCAGCAGTCAATCGGATTCTCCCCGGGAGGGCTACACCTTC. Translating gives CASSQSDSPREGYTF.

The chain joins TRBV5-1 to TRBJ2-7; the D gene is possibly TRBD1 (5 bases). Trimming took 1 base from V and 2 from J, leaving 10 bases between them. CDR3 length equals 14 residues. Germline V gene data show CDR1 as SGHRS and CDR2 as YFSETQ. The CDR3 nucleotides are TGCGCCAGCAGCTTGCACGCAGGGACCTACGAGCAGTACTTC. Amino acid sequence: CASSLHAGTYEQYF.

This clone showed up just a few times. The gene calls are TRBV27 and TRBJ2-3, with D perhaps TRBD1 or TRBD2 (6 bases each). CDR3 length: 16 amino acids. Trimming stripped 2 bases from V and 6 bases from J, with 18 bases between. In germline, CDR1 is MNHEY, CDR2 SMNVEV (reference sequence). The CDR3 coding sequence is TGTGCCAGCAGTTTAAAGGGGGGCCAAAGCGGCGATACGCAGTATTTT. Encoded protein: CASSLKGGQSGDTQYF.

The chain joins TRBV27 to TRBJ2-1, with D maybe TRBD2 (5 bases). The V and J ends lost 0 bases and 8 bases respectively, with 11 bases between them. CDR1 is MNHEY and CDR2 is SMNVEV in the germline V gene (reference sequence). The CDR3 extends over 14 amino acids. CDR3 in amino acids: CASSLSMEVDEQFF. CDR3 bases: TGTGCCAGCAGTTTATCGATGGAGGTGGATGAGCAGTTCTTC.

The CDR3 is CASRMSGDGAYGYTF. The CDR3 bases are TGTGCCAGCAGGATGTCGGGGGACGGAGCCTATGGCTACACCTTC. The V and J genes are TRBV25-1 and TRBJ1-2; tentatively, D is TRBD1 (5 bases). The CDR3 loop spans 15 amino acids. Germline V gives CDR1 MGHDK, CDR2 SYGVNS. V gave up 6 bases and J gave up 4 bases, with 18 bases separating them.

This chain connects TRBV6-4 to TRBJ2-3, with D uncertain. The CDR3 runs 11 residues. Between the trimmed V and J ends, which lost 0 bases and 7 bases, there was a span of 2 bases. CDR1 is MRHNA, CDR2 SNTAGT, per germline. CDR3 coding DNA: TGTGCCAGCAGTGACTCGTATACGCAGTATTTT. As protein: CASSDSYTQYF.

This clone came up a few times. The V call is TRBV4-1, the J call TRBJ1-3, with TRBD1 as a possible D gene (5 bases). Trimming stripped 4 bases from V and 0 bases from J, with 19 bases between. The CDR3 is 18 residues long. Germline CDR1 and CDR2: MGHRA and YSYEKL. The CDR3 DNA follows: TGCGCCAGCAGCCTCTATCTGGACAAGTCGAGCTCTGGAAACACCATATATTTT. Translated, it gives CASSLYLDKSSSGNTIYF.

For the CDR3, the DNA is TGTGCCAGCAGTTCACGGACAGGGGTTGCGTCCCAGCATTTT. This gives the protein CASSSRTGVASQHF. V gene TRBV27 combines with J gene TRBJ1-5, with TRBD1 identical over 9 bases. Germline assignment: CDR1 MNHEY and CDR2 SMNVEV (reference sequence). This CDR3 is built from 14 residues. After removal of 4 bases from V and 11 bases from J, the junction contained 9 bases not matched to a gene.

The chain uses TRBV6-5 and TRBJ1-2; a possible D gene is TRBD1 (5 bases). The germline V gene has CDR1 MNHEY and CDR2 SVGAGI. The CDR3 totals 14 residues. The germline V and J ends were trimmed by 0 bases and 5 bases, with 10 bases remaining between them. In DNA form, the CDR3 reads TGTGCCAGCAGTTACTCCTTGGGGGAGTATGGCTACACCTTC. Its protein product is CASSYSLGEYGYTF.

V and J are TRBV7-9 and TRBJ2-7; D might be TRBD1 or TRBD2, each matching 7 bases. Trimming removed 5 bases from V and 4 bases from J, with 18 bases in between. Germline lookup yields CDR1 SEHNR and CDR2 FQNEAQ (reference sequence). This CDR3 comprises 15 residues. CDR3 region: CASSPREGARYEQYF. CDR3 sequence (DNA): TGTGCCAGCAGCCCAAGGGAGGGGGCTCGGTACGAGCAGTACTTC. Full variable domain (remainder filled in from reference TRBV7-9 and TRBJ2-7): DTGVSQNPRHKITKRGQNVTFRCDPISEHNRLYWYRQTLGQGPEFLTYFQNEAQLEKSRLLSDRFSAERPKGSFSTLEIQRTEQGDSAMYLCASSPREGARYEQYFGPGTRLTVT.

The chain combines TRBV5-1 with TRBJ2-7; unclear D gene. The CDR3 runs to 13 residues. V lost 2 bases and J 4 bases, leaving 10 bases between the germline ends. Per the germline V gene, CDR1 is SGHRS and CDR2 is YFSETQ. The DNA of the CDR3 is TGCGCCAGCAGCTTCCGGCCCCGTTACGAGCAGTACTTC. This sequence encodes CASSFRPRYEQYF.